A single sample is the source of the 6 T cell receptor beta chains below, sequenced in a study of blood T cell repertoires in COVID-19. Sequencing was performed with immunoSEQ multiplex PCR; in TCRdb, only in-frame clones are kept and a portion is missing. The data hold just under 250,000 clones, with roughly 86% observed a single time. Sequenced: peripheral blood. These receptors came from a woman aged 25 to 45 who had recovered from COVID-19.

The chain has TRBV24-1 and TRBJ2-2; maybe TRBD2 (6 bases). V lost 3 bases and J 3 bases, leaving 13 bases between the germline ends. The CDR3 has 16 amino acids. CDR1 KGHDR and CDR2 SFDVKD come from the germline V gene. The CDR3 is CATSDRASDYTGELFF. The CDR3 region has the DNA TGTGCCACCAGTGATAGGGCTAGCGATTACACCGGGGAGCTGTTTTTT.

The genes are TRBV19 and TRBJ1-1; TRBD1 aligns across 7 bases. Unmatched junction bases numbered 7, after V lost 4 bases and J lost 5 bases. Germline-derived CDR1 and CDR2 are LNHDA and SQIVND (reference sequence). The CDR3 runs to 14 residues. As DNA, the CDR3 is TGTGCCAGTAGTAATGAGGGGGCAGGAACTGAAGCTTTCTTT. It specifies CASSNEGAGTEAFF.

The chain uses TRBV7-2 and TRBJ2-7, with TRBD2 identical over 10 bases. Germline CDR1 is SGHTA and CDR2 is FQGNSA. After removal of 1 base from V and 2 bases from J, the junction contained 8 bases not matched to a gene. This CDR3 spans 17 amino acids. CDR3 bases: TGTGCCAGCAGCTTAGGGCTAGCGGGGGTCACGACCTACGAGCAGTACTTC. This encodes CASSLGLAGVTTYEQYF.

This rearrangement joins TRBV7-9 to TRBJ2-7, with 7 positions matching TRBD2. CDR3 size: 15 residues. CDR1 is SEHNR and CDR2 is FQNEAQ in the germline V gene (reference sequence). The V segment lost 3 bases and the J segment 3 bases; nucleotides outside the gene matches: 8. CDR3 sequence reads: CASSFQKSGNYEQYF. CDR3 sequence (DNA): TGTGCCAGCAGCTTTCAAAAGAGCGGGAACTACGAGCAGTACTTC. The whole variable domain, filled in from reference TRBV7-9 and TRBJ2-7, reads DTGVSQNPRHKITKRGQNVTFRCDPISEHNRLYWYRQTLGQGPEFLTYFQNEAQLEKSRLLSDRFSAERPKGSFSTLEIQRTEQGDSAMYLCASSFQKSGNYEQYFGPGTRLTVT.

The V call is TRBV10-3, the J call TRBJ2-3; D perhaps matches TRBD1 (5 bases). CDR1 is ENHRY and CDR2 is SYGVKD in the germline V gene. This CDR3 comprises 13 residues. V gave up 6 bases and J gave up 6 bases, with 13 bases separating them. CDR3 region: CAIRTDLTDTQYF. CDR3 nucleotides: TGTGCCATCAGGACAGATCTAACCGATACGCAGTATTTT.

The chain couples TRBV19 to TRBJ1-5; 8 positions match TRBD1. The trim removed 5 bases at V and 2 bases at J, leaving 11 bases unmatched. The CDR3 length is 17 residues. In germline, CDR1 is LNHDA, CDR2 SQIVND (reference sequence). CDR3 loop: CASSQITGTGRNQPQHF. CDR3 bases: TGTGCCAGTAGTCAAATCACTGGGACAGGCCGCAATCAGCCCCAGCATTTT.